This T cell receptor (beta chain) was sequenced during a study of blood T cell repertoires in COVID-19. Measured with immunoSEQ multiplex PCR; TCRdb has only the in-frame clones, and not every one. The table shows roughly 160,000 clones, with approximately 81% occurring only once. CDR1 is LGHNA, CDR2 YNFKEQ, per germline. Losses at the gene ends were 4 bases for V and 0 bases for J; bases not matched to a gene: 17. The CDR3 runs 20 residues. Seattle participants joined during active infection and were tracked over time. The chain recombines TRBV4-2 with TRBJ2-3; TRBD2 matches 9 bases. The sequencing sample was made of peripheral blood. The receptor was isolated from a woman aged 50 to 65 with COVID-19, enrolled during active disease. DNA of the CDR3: TGTGCCAGCAGCCGCCGAATAGCGGGGGCGCACCCTCCTAGCACAGATACGCAGTATTTT. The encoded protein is CASSRRIAGAHPPSTDTQYF.